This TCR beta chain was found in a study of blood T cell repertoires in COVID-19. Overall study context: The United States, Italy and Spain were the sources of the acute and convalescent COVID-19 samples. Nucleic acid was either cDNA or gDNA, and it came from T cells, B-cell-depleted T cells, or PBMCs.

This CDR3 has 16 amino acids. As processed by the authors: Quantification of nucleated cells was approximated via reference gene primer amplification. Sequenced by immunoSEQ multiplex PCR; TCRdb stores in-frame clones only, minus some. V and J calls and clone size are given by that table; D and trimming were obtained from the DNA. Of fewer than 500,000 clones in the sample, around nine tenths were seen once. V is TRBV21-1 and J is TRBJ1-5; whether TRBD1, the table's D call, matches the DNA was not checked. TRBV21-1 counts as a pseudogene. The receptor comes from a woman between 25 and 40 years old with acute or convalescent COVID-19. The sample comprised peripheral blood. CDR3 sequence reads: CASSKGKQGCNQPQHF. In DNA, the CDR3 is TGTGCCAGCAGCAAAGGCAAACAGGGTTGCAATCAGCCCCAGCATTTT.